The present T cell receptor beta chain was sequenced within a study of blood T cell repertoires in COVID-19. About the study: The samples span acute and convalescent COVID-19 from the United States, Italy and Spain.

Trimming removed 3 bases from V and 0 bases from J, with 12 bases in between. The CDR3 contains 16 residues. Germline V gene sequence: CDR1 SGHTA, CDR2 FQGNSA. Authors' methods: Researchers report that nucleated cell counts were estimated from reference gene primer amplification. Generated by immunoSEQ multiplex PCR, the TCRdb table keeps only in-frame clones and is missing some. V and J calls and clone size are those listed in that table; D and trimming were worked out from the DNA. Among about 160,000 clones, around four fifths were seen once, and the ten largest hold approximately 22%. Material for sequencing was peripheral blood. This receptor was taken from a woman at least 80 years old with acute or convalescent COVID-19. This sequence joins TRBV7-2 and TRBJ2-1, with a tentative D call TRBD2 (5 bases). CDR3 DNA sequence: TGTGCCAGCAGCTTGGGTGGGAGTCCCTCCTACAATGAGCAGTTCTTC. Protein: CASSLGGSPSYNEQFF.